This TCR beta chain was sequenced for a study of neurological immune-mediated disorders. Whole-study context: Of the approximately 34 patients with multiple sclerosis, roughly 30 had relapsing-remitting MS, whereas the remaining 3 had secondary progressive MS.

In this sample, this clonotype turned up many times. The antigen is not known. CDR1 is SGHVS, CDR2 FQNEAQ, per germline. CDR3 length: 17 amino acids. V was cut by 2 bases and J by 7 bases, with 23 bases left in between. Study-wide results and caveats: Expanded clones shared no identical CDR3 amino acid sequences across subjects, which suggested private TCR-beta repertoires in all groups. Neither clinical nor MRI features were associated with the multiple sclerosis repertoire cluster.

cDNA was made by 5'RACE with 10-nucleotide random UMIs. TCRdb reprocessed the 5' RACE reads with MiXCR, giving one entry per CDR3 protein. This table holds 66,000 or so distinct CDR3 sequences, less than 5.5% found once. Sequencing input: PBMCs. J is TRBJ1-1 and V is TRBV7-8; no firm D call. The TCR comes from a woman aged 30 to 39 with multiple sclerosis. CDR3 coding DNA: TGTGCCAGCAGCTTATTACCCCCAACGGTAATAGGAATTGAAGCTTTCTTT. As protein: CASSLLPPTVIGIEAFF.